The rows below give T cell receptor beta chains drawn from one sample of a study of beta chain features in type 1 diabetes. The repertoire was sequenced with immunoSEQ multiplex PCR; TCRdb's copy has only in-frame clones and lacks some. The sample has 900,000 or so clones; under 20% are singletons. The specimen was naive CD4+ T cells from blood. These TCRs come from a woman aged 18-29 years in good health. Both conserved end residues are part of each CDR3. A D gene is named only where the DNA matches it firmly. Clone size is not always given. Where it is, it says once, few, many or a class for expanded clones.

>TRBD2|.|TRBV5-4|TRBJ2-6
TGTGCCAGCAGCCCGGGACTAGCGGGAGATTCTGGGGCCAACGTCCTGACTTTC
CASSPGLAGDSGANVLTF
>TRBD1|.|TRBV6-5|TRBJ2-7
TGTGCCAGCAGTTACTCAAACAGGGGGCTAGGCGAGCAGTACTTC
CASSYSNRGLGEQYF
>.|.|TRBV7-9|TRBJ2-1
TGTGCCAGCAGCTTATTACATAGTTCGGACCGAGTCTACAATGAGCAGTTCTTC
CASSLLHSSDRVYNEQFF
>TRBD2|few|TRBV5-1|TRBJ2-2
TGCGCCAGCAGCACGGGACTAGGGAGCGCCGGGGAGCTGTTTTTT
CASSTGLGSAGELFF
>.|few|TRBV28|TRBJ2-1
TGTGCCAGCACCATCCCTAGTAGAAAGGTAGATGAGCAGTTCTTC
CASTIPSRKVDEQFF
>.|.|TRBV18|TRBJ2-6
TGTGCCAGCTCACCGACAGCGTTGTCAATCTCTGGGGCCAACGTCCTGACTTTC
CASSPTALSISGANVLTF
>TRBD2|.|TRBV7-3|TRBJ2-1
TGTGCCAGCAGCCCGGGGACTAGCGGCCTTTACAATGAGCAGTTCTTC
CASSPGTSGLYNEQFF
>.|few|TRBV5-4|TRBJ2-4
TGTGCCAGCAGCCACGTAGGGGAAAACATTCAGTACTTC
CASSHVGENIQYF
>.|.|TRBV28|TRBJ1-5
TGTGCCAGCAGCCTCGGGCCGGGGTGGAGGCCCCAGCATTTT
CASSLGPGWRPQHF
>.|.|TRBV6-5|TRBJ1-2
TGTGCCAGCAGTTACTCGAGTGTTGTCTATGGCTACACCTTC
CASSYSSVVYGYTF
>TRBD1|few|TRBV5-6|TRBJ2-2
TGTGCCAGCAGACGAAGACAGGGGACCGGGGAGCTGTTTTTT
CASRRRQGTGELFF
>TRBD2|.|TRBV7-2|TRBJ2-7
TGTGCCAGCAGCTTTCGGACTAGCGGGAGAGCTTACGAGCAGTACTTC
CASSFRTSGRAYEQYF
>TRBD2|.|TRBV5-1|TRBJ2-1
TGCGCCAGCTACCTGACTAGCGGGAGGGCCAGTGAGCAGTTCTTC
CASYLTSGRASEQFF
>.|.|TRBV6-1|TRBJ2-2
TGTGCCAGCAGTGAACAATCTCACTCCAACACCGGGGAGCTGTTTTTT
CASSEQSHSNTGELFF
>TRBD2|.|TRBV28|TRBJ2-7
TGTGCCAGCAGTTTCCCCGGGACTAGCGGGAGGCCGTACTTC
CASSFPGTSGRPYF
>.|few|TRBV7-8|TRBJ2-2
TGTGCCAGCTCCAATGGACGGGTCGGGGAGCTGTTTTTT
CASSNGRVGELFF
>TRBD2|few|TRBV4-3|TRBJ2-5
TGCGCCAGCAGCCAAGATTGGGGACTAGTGGCAGAGACCCAGTACTTC
CASSQDWGLVAETQYF
>TRBD2|few|TRBV7-6|TRBJ2-3
TGTGCCAGCAGCTCCCCCCTGTTGAGCGGGAGAAGCACAGATACGCAGTATTTT
CASSSPLLSGRSTDTQYF
>.|.|TRBV7-2|TRBJ2-1
TGTGCCAGCAGCCCGGGGAGGCTCCCCGGGTGGGCTGAGCAGTTCTTC
CASSPGRLPGWAEQFF
>.|.|TRBV28|TRBJ1-4
TGTGCCAGCAGTTTAATAGGGTTTGAAAAACTGTTTTTT
CASSLIGFEKLFF
>TRBD1|.|TRBV5-6|TRBJ1-5
TGTGCCAGCAGCAAACACAGGCCGGGACAGCCTTACAATCAGCCCCAGCATTTT
CASSKHRPGQPYNQPQHF
>.|once|TRBV7-2|TRBJ2-2
TGTGCCAGCAGCTTAGAACGGGTAGCGTACACCGGGGAGCTGTTTTTT
CASSLERVAYTGELFF
>.|few|TRBV9|TRBJ2-5
TGTGCCAGCAGCGTAGGAGGGGGACAAGAGACCCAGTACTTC
CASSVGGGQETQYF
>.|few|TRBV5-4|TRBJ2-5
TGTGCCAGCAGCCGACCCCCGGACGGAGAAGAGACCCAGTACTTC
CASSRPPDGEETQYF
>TRBD1|.|TRBV27|TRBJ1-2
TGTGCCAGCAGTTCGGCGGGACAGGGGTGGTATGGCTACACCTTC
CASSSAGQGWYGYTF
>.|few|TRBV15|TRBJ2-7
TGTGCCACCAGCAGAGTAGGGTTGGAGCAGTACTTC
CATSRVGLEQYF
>TRBD2|.|TRBV9|TRBJ2-1
TGTGCCAGCAGCGTAGACGGACTAGCGGGAGCTGAGCAGTTCTTC
CASSVDGLAGAEQFF
>TRBD2|.|TRBV9|TRBJ2-1
TGTGCCAGCAGCCCTTTCGGGACTAGCGGGGCCTCCTACAATGAGCAGTTCTTC
CASSPFGTSGASYNEQFF
>.|few|TRBV9|TRBJ1-1
TGTGCCAGCAGCGTAGGCAGGGTTAACACTGAAGCTTTCTTT
CASSVGRVNTEAFF
>.|few|TRBV5-1|TRBJ2-5
TGCGCCAGCAGCTTCGACAGGTTCCAAGAGACCCAGTACTTC
CASSFDRFQETQYF
>.|few|TRBV5-5|TRBJ2-7
TGTGCCAGCAGCTTGGCGGGGGTCTCCTACGAGCAGTACTTC
CASSLAGVSYEQYF
>TRBD2|.|TRBV9|TRBJ2-1
TGTGCCAGCAGAGCGGGAGGGCCACGGGAGCAGTTCTTC
CASRAGGPREQFF
>.|few|TRBV10-3|TRBJ1-4
TGTGCCAGCAGTGACCGGGCGACTAATGAAAAACTGTTTTTT
CASSDRATNEKLFF
>.|.|TRBV11-2|TRBJ2-5
TGTGCCAGCAGCTTAAGGCCAGAAGAGACCCAGTACTTC
CASSLRPEETQYF
>TRBD2|.|TRBV30|TRBJ2-5
TGTGCCTGGAGTGTACGGGGACTAGTAGAGACCCAGTACTTC
CAWSVRGLVETQYF
>.|.|TRBV28|TRBJ1-2
TGTGCCAGCAGTTTACCTTCCAAGACACACTATGGCTACACCTTC
CASSLPSKTHYGYTF
>.|few|TRBV29-1|TRBJ1-2
TGCAGCGCAGGGCGGACGGACTATGGCTACACCTTC
CSAGRTDYGYTF
>.|few|TRBV2|TRBJ1-1
TGTGCCAGCCAGCGAAACACTGAAGCTTTCTTT
CASQRNTEAFF
>.|.|TRBV18|TRBJ2-1
TGTGCCAGCTCACCACCCAGCGGCCTCAGGGATGAGCAGTTCTTC
CASSPPSGLRDEQFF
>.|.|TRBV4-2|TRBJ1-5
TGTGCCAGCAGCCAAGATAGTCCTCACTTTCCCAGGGAGGATCAGCCCCAGCATTTT
CASSQDSPHFPREDQPQHF
>TRBD1|.|TRBV28|TRBJ2-7
TGTGCCAGCAGTCAACAGGGGACCCGGTACGCGCAGTACTTC
CASSQQGTRYAQYF
>TRBD1|.|TRBV6-6|TRBJ2-1
TGTGCCAGCGGGGACAGGGAGGCCAATGAGCAGTTCTTC
CASGDREANEQFF
>TRBD2|.|TRBV27|TRBJ2-3
TGTGCCAGCAGTCCCACTAGCGGGAGGGATACGCAGTATTTT
CASSPTSGRDTQYF
>.|few|TRBV10-2|TRBJ2-1
TGCGCCAGCAGGGCTGGGGCCTACAATGAGCAGTTCTTC
CASRAGAYNEQFF
>.|few|TRBV7-3|TRBJ2-2
TGTGCCAGCAGCCCGGACAGGAACACCGGGGAGCTGTTTTTT
CASSPDRNTGELFF
>TRBD1|.|TRBV5-1|TRBJ2-1
TGCGCCAGCAGCTCAATGACAGGGAAGAACTACAATGAGCAGTTCTTC
CASSSMTGKNYNEQFF
>TRBD2|few|TRBV29-1|TRBJ2-7
TGCAGCGCTGCTGTTGGGCTAGCGGGAGAGGGACAGCCCTACGAGCAGTACTTC
CSAAVGLAGEGQPYEQYF
>.|few|TRBV27|TRBJ2-5
TGTGCCAGCAGAAGGGCAGCGGCAGGGACAGAGACCCAGTACTTC
CASRRAAAGTETQYF
>.|few|TRBV7-2|TRBJ2-7
TGTGCCAGCAGCCCAACACGGACCGGAGCCTACGAGCAGTACTTC
CASSPTRTGAYEQYF
>TRBD2|few|TRBV27|TRBJ2-7
TGTGCCAGCAGTGCTAGCGGGAGGGCCTACGAGCAGTACTTC
CASSASGRAYEQYF
>.|few|TRBV5-8|TRBJ1-2
TGTGCCAGCAGCCAGAAAAAACTGCGGGGAGACTACACCTTC
CASSQKKLRGDYTF
>TRBD1|.|TRBV25-1|TRBJ2-3
TGTGCCAGCAGTGGGGACAGGGGGCAAGATACGCAGTATTTT
CASSGDRGQDTQYF
>.|few|TRBV28|TRBJ2-4
TGTGCCAGCAGTTTGTTTTTAGGGCGTGAGCAAGCCAAAAACATTCAGTACTTC
CASSLFLGREQAKNIQYF
>TRBD2|few|TRBV29-1|TRBJ2-3
TGCAGCGTCATAGCGGGAGGGAGCACAGATACGCAGTATTTT
CSVIAGGSTDTQYF
>TRBD1|few|TRBV28|TRBJ1-2
TGTGCCAGCAGGTCAGGGGGTGGGGTTGGCTACACCTTC
CASRSGGGVGYTF
>.|.|TRBV18|TRBJ2-7
TGTGCCAGCTCACAAAGTTCAGGTGGAGAGCAGTACTTC
CASSQSSGGEQYF
>TRBD1|.|TRBV19|TRBJ2-5
TGTGCCAGTAGTATCACAGGGGGCCGCGGGGAGACCCAGTACTTC
CASSITGGRGETQYF
>TRBD1|few|TRBV27|TRBJ2-1
TGTGCCAGCAGGCAAGACAGGGCTAATGAGCAGTTCTTC
CASRQDRANEQFF
>.|.|TRBV5-3|TRBJ1-5
TGTGCCAGAAGCTTGGAGGGTCCTCAGCATTTT
CARSLEGPQHF